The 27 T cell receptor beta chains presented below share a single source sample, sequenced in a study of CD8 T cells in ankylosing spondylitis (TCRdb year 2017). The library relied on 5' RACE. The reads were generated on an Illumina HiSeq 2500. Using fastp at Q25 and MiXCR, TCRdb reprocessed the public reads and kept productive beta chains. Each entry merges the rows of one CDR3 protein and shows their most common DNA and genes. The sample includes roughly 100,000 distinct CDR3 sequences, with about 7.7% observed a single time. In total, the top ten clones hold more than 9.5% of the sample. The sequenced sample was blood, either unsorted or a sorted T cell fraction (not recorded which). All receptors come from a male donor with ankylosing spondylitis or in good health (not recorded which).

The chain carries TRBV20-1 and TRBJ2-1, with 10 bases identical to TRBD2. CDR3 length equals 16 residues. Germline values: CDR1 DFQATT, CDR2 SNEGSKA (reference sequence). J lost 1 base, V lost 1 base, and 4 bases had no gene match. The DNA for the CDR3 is TGCAGTGCTAGAGTCCCAGCGGGAGGGTCCTACAATGAGCAGTTCTTC. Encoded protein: CSARVPAGGSYNEQFF.

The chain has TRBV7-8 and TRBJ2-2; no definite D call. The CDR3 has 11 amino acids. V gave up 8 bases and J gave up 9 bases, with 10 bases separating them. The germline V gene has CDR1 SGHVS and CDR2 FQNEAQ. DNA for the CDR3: TGTGCCAGCGGCCCCGGCCGGGAGCTGTTTTTT. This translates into CASGPGRELFF.

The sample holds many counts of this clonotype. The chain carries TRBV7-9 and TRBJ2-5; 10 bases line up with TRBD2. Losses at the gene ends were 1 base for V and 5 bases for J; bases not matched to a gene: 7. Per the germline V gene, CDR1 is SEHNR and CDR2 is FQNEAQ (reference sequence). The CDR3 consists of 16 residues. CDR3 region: CASSLGSGGAMETQYF. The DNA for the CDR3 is TGTGCCAGCAGCTTAGGAAGCGGGGGGGCGATGGAGACCCAGTACTTC.

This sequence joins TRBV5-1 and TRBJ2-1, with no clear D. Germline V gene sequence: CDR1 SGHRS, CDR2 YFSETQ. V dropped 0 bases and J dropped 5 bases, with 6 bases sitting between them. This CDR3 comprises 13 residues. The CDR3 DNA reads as TGCGCCAGCAGCTTGGCCGGACACAATGAGCAGTTCTTC. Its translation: CASSLAGHNEQFF. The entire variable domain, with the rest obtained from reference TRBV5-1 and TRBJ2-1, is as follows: KAGVTQTPRYLIKTRGQQVTLSCSPISGHRSVSWYQQTPGQGLQFLFEYFSETQRNKGNFPGRFSGRQFSNSRSEMNVSTLELGDSALYLCASSLAGHNEQFFGPGTRLTVL.

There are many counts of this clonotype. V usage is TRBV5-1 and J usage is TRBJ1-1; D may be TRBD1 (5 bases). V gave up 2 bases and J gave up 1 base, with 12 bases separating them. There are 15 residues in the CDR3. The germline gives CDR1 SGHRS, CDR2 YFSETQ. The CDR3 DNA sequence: TGCGCCAGCAGCTTCCCAGAGGGGACGAACACTGAAGCTTTCTTT. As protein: CASSFPEGTNTEAFF.

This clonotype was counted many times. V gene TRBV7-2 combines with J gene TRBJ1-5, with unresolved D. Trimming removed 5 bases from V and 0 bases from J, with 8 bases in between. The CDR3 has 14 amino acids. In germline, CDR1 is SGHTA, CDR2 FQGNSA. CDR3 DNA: TGTGCCAGCAGCCCCAGGAGTAGCAATCAGCCCCAGCATTTT. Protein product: CASSPRSSNQPQHF.

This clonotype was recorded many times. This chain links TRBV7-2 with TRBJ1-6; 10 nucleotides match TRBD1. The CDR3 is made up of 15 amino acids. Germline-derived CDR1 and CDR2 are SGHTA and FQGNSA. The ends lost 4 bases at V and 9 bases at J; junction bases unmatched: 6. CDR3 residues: CASSSRDRGGSPLHF. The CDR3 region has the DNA TGTGCCAGCAGCTCCCGGGACAGGGGAGGTTCACCCCTCCACTTT.

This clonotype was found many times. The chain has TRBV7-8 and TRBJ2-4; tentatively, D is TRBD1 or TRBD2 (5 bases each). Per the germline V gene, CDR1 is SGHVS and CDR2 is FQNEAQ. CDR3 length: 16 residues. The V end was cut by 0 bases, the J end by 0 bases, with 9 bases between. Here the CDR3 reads CASSLAGRIAKNIQYF. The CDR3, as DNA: TGTGCCAGCAGCTTAGCGGGACGGATAGCCAAAAACATTCAGTACTTC.

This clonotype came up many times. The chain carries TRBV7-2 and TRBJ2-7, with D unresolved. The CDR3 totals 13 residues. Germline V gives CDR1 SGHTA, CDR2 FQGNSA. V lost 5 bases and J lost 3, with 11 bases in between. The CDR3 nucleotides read TGTGCCAGCAGCCTGACTGAGGACTACGAGCAGTACTTC. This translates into CASSLTEDYEQYF. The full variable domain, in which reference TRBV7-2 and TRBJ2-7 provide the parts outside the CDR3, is GAGVSQSPSNKVTEKGKDVELRCDPISGHTALYWYRQSLGQGLEFLIYFQGNSAPDKSGLPSDRFSAERTGGSVSTLTIQRTQQEDSAVYLCASSLTEDYEQYFGPGTRLTVT.

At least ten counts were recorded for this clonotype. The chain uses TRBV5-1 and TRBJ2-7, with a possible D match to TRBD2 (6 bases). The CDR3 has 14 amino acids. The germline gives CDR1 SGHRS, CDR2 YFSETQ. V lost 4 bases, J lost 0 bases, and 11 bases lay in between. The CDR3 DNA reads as TGCGCCAGCAGCCTCGGGGACTCCTCCTACGAGCAGTACTTC. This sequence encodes CASSLGDSSYEQYF.

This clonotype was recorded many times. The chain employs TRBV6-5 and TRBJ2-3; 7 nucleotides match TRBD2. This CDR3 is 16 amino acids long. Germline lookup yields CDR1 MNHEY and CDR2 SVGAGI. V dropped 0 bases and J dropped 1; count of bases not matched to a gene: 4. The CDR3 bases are TGTGCCAGCAGTTACTCGATGAGCGGGGGCACAGATACGCAGTATTTT. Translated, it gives CASSYSMSGGTDTQYF.

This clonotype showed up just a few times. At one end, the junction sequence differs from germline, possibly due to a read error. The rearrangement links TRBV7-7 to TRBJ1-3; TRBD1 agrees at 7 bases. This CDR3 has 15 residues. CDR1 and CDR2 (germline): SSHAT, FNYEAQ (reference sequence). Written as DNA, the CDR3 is TGTGCTAGCAGCCGCGGGACAGAAGCTGGAAACACCATATATTTT. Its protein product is CASSRGTEAGNTIYF.

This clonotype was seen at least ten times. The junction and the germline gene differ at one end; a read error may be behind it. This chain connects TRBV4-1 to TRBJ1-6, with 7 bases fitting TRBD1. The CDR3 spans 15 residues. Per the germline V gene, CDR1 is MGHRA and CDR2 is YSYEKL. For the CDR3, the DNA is TGCGCCAGCAGCCAACTCCGGGACAGCTATTCGCCCCTCCACTTT. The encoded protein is CASSQLRDSYSPLHF.

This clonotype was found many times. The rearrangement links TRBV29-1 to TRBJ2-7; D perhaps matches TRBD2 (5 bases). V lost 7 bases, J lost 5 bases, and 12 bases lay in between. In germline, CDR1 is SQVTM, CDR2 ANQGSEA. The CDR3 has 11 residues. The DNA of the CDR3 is TGCAGCGGTGGCCGGGAAAACGAGCAGTACTTC. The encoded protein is CSGGRENEQYF.

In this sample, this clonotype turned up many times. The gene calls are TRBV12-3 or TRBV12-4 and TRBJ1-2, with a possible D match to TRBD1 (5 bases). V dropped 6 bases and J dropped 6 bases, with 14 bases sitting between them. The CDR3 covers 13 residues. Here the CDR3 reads CASSSGTADGYTF. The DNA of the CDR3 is TGTGCCAGCAGCTCCGGGACTGCGGATGGCTACACCTTC.

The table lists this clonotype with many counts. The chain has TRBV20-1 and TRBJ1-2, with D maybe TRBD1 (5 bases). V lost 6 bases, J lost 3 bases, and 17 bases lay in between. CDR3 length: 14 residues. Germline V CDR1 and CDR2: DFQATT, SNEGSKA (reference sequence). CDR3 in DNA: TGCAGTGCCGCAGACGCTCGGGGGGACTATGGCTACACCTTC. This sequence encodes CSAADARGDYGYTF.

CDR3 sequence: CASSVYDSDTQYF. The DNA for the CDR3 is TGTGCCAGCAGCGTCTACGACAGTGATACGCAGTATTTT. The chain links TRBV7-9 to TRBJ2-3, with D possibly matching TRBD1 (5 bases). The CDR3 has 13 residues. The germline V gene has CDR1 SEHNR and CDR2 FQNEAQ (reference sequence). V lost 5 bases and J 6 bases, leaving 12 bases between the germline ends.

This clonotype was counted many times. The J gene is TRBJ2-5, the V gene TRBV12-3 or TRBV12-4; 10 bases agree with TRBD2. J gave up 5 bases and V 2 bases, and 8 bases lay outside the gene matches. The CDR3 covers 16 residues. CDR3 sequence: CASSLPIAGGPETQYF. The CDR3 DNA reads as TGTGCCAGCAGTTTACCAATAGCGGGAGGACCGGAGACCCAGTACTTC.

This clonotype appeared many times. The DNA for the CDR3 is TGTGCCAGCAGCTTAGCACGGACAGGGGGCACAGATACGCAGTATTTT. It yields the protein CASSLARTGGTDTQYF. The chain couples TRBV7-2 to TRBJ2-3, with 9 bases fitting TRBD1. V dropped 0 bases and J dropped 1; count of bases not matched to a gene: 2. The germline gives CDR1 SGHTA, CDR2 FQGNSA. The CDR3 runs 16 residues. Using reference TRBV7-2 and TRBJ2-3 for the parts outside the CDR3, the full variable domain is GAGVSQSPSNKVTEKGKDVELRCDPISGHTALYWYRQSLGQGLEFLIYFQGNSAPDKSGLPSDRFSAERTGGSVSTLTIQRTQQEDSAVYLCASSLARTGGTDTQYFGPGTRLTVL.

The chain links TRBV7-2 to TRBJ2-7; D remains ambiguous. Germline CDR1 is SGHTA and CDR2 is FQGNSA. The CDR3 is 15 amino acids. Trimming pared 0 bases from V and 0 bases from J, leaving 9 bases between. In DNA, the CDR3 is TGTGCCAGCAGCTTAGCGCAGTCACCCTCCTACGAGCAGTACTTC. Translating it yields CASSLAQSPSYEQYF.

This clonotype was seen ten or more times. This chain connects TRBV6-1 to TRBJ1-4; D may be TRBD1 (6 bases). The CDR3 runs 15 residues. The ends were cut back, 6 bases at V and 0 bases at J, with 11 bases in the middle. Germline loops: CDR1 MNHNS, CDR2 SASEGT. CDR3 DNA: TGTGCCAGCAGCCGGACAGCTGCAACTAATGAAAAACTGTTTTTT. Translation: CASSRTAATNEKLFF.

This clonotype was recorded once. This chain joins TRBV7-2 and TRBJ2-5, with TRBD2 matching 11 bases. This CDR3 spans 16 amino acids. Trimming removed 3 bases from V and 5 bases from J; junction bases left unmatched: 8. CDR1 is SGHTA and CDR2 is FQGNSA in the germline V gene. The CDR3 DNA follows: TGTGCCAGCAGCTTCATTAGCGGGAGGGCCCAGGAGACCCAGTACTTC. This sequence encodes CASSFISGRAQETQYF.

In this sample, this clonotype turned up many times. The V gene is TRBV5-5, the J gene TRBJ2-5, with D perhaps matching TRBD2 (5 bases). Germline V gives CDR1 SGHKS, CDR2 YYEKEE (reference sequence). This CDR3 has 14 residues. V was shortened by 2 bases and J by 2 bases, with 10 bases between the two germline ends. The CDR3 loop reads CASSLMGGQETQYF. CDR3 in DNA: TGTGCCAGCAGCTTAATGGGCGGGCAAGAGACCCAGTACTTC.

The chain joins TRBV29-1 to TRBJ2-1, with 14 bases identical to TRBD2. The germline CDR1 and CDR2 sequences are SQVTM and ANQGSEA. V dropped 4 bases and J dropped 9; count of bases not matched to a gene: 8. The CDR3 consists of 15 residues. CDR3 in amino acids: CSVVPGTSGRGEQFF. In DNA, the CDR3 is TGCAGCGTTGTACCGGGGACTAGCGGGAGAGGTGAGCAGTTCTTC.

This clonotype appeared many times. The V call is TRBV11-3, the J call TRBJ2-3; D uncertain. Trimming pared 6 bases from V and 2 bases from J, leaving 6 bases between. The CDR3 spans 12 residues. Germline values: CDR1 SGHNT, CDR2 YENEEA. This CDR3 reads CASSLHTDTQYF. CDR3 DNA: TGTGCCAGCAGTTTACACACAGATACGCAGTATTTT.

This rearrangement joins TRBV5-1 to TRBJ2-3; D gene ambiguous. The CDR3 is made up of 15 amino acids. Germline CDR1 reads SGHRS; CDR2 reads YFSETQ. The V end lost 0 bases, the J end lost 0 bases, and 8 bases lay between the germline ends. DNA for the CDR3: TGCGCCAGCAGCTTGGTGAGCTCTAGCACAGATACGCAGTATTTT. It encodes CASSLVSSSTDTQYF.

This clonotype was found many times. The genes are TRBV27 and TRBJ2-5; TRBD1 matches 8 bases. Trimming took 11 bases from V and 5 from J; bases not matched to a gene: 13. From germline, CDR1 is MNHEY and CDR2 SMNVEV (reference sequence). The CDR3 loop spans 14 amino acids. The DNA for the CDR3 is TGTGCCCCCAGGCGCCAGGGGGCTATGGAGACCCAGTACTTC. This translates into CAPRRQGAMETQYF.